These T cell receptor beta chains were read from a single sample in a study of vaccination and CD4 T cells after COVID-19. Their specific antigens are unknown. TCRdb redid the calling of the PCR reads with MiXCR, one entry per CDR3 protein. The sample has over 9,000 distinct CDR3 sequences, roughly 60% seen once. The sample here was cultured CD4+ T cells from blood, taken after SARS-CoV-2 vaccination. These receptor sequences come from a human donor with COVID-19. Both conserved end residues are trimmed from each CDR3. The D gene is left open where the match is weak.

CDR3: ASSFRGGDGYT
D: NA
V: TRBV12-3/TRBV12-4
length: 11

CDR3: ASSLRQGSYNEQF
D: TRBD1
V: TRBV5-4
length: 13

CDR3: ATSRAGTGHSPLH
D: TRBD1
V: TRBV15
length: 13

CDR3: ASSRAGGEQY
D: TRBD2
V: TRBV7-2
length: 10

CDR3: ATTRRERGGVETQY
D: TRBD2
V: TRBV6-1
length: 14

CDR3: ASRGDRGQGYT
D: TRBD1
V: TRBV6-2/TRBV6-3
length: 11

CDR3: SPTRGRGTEAF
D: TRBD1
V: TRBV20-1
length: 11

CDR3: SAYRDSSYNSPLH
D: NA
V: TRBV20-1
length: 13

CDR3: ASSLNSPLH
D: NA
V: TRBV7-2
length: 9

CDR3: AWSVRDSRYGYT
D: TRBD1
V: TRBV30
length: 12

CDR3: ASSLARWNTEAF
D: NA
V: TRBV5-6
length: 12

CDR3: ASSLAGLGNSPLH
D: NA
V: TRBV7-2
length: 13

CDR3: AISETADEAF
D: NA
V: TRBV10-3
length: 10

CDR3: ATYRGGLSNQPQH
D: TRBD1
V: TRBV24-1
length: 13

CDR3: ASSYIWNAEAF
D: NA
V: TRBV6-5
length: 11

CDR3: ASSYQPGQGGETQY
D: TRBD1
V: TRBV6-5
length: 14

CDR3: ASSEIGQGETQY
D: TRBD1
V: TRBV25-1
length: 12

CDR3: ASSQVAGGLYNEQF
D: TRBD2
V: TRBV4-3
length: 14

CDR3: ASSFYEGRGNTEAF
D: NA
V: TRBV28
length: 14

CDR3: ASSEPGQPQH
D: NA
V: TRBV10-1
length: 10

CDR3: ASSFRRGGTDTQY
D: TRBD2
V: TRBV7-2
length: 13

CDR3: ASSLTPKGQGNQPQH
D: TRBD1
V: TRBV7-8
length: 15

CDR3: SASGTPGSEAF
D: NA
V: TRBV20-1
length: 11

CDR3: ASSLGQMNTEAF
D: NA
V: TRBV5-6
length: 12

CDR3: ASTRGEIHTEAF
D: NA
V: TRBV11-2
length: 12

CDR3: ASSLVPGGPLNTEAF
D: TRBD1
V: TRBV27
length: 15

CDR3: ATSDPGGDQPQH
D: NA
V: TRBV24-1
length: 12

CDR3: SARDLASGANVLT
D: NA
V: TRBV20-1
length: 13

CDR3: SAPGGASSYNEQF
D: TRBD2
V: TRBV20-1
length: 13

CDR3: ASRGGETQY
D: TRBD2
V: TRBV19
length: 9

CDR3: ASSSDTGRRTQY
D: NA
V: TRBV7-2
length: 12

CDR3: SAPIASGANVLT
D: NA
V: TRBV20-1
length: 12

CDR3: ATSRPGQGRNYEQY
D: TRBD1
V: TRBV15
length: 14